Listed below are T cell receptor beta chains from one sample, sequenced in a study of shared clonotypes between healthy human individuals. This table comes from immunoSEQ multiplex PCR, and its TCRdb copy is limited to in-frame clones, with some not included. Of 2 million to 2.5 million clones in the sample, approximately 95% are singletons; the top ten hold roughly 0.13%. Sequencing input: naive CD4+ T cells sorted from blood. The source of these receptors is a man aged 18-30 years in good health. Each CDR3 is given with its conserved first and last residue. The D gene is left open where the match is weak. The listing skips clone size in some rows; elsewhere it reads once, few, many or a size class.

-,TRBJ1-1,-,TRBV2,CASSRDLRAFF,TGTGCCAGCAGTCGGGACCTGAGAGCTTTCTTT
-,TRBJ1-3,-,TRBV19,CASTRGQGNTIYF,TGTGCCAGTACCCGGGGGCAAGGAAACACCATATATTTT
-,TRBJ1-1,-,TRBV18,CASSLGVQTEAFF,TGTGCCAGCTCACTAGGCGTTCAGACTGAAGCTTTCTTT
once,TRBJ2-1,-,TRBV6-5,CASSYSYGSSYNEQFF,TGTGCCAGCAGTTACTCATACGGTAGCTCCTACAATGAGCAGTTCTTC
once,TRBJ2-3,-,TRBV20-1,CSASGIPMQYF,TGCAGTGCTAGCGGGATCCCTATGCAGTATTTT
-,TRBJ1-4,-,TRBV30,CAWSPGTSDEKLFF,TGTGCCTGGAGTCCAGGGACCTCGGATGAAAAACTGTTTTTT
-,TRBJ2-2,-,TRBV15,CATSRDPGNTGELFF,TGTGCCACCAGCAGAGATCCAGGGAACACCGGGGAGCTGTTTTTT
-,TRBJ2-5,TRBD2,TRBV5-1,CASSEGSGGQETQYF,TGCGCCAGCAGCGAAGGTAGCGGGGGGCAAGAGACCCAGTACTTC
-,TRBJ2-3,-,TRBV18,CASSPKTGTDTQYF,TGTGCCAGCTCACCAAAAACGGGCACAGATACGCAGTATTTT
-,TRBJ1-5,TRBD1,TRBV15,CATSPRKGGEFYQPQHF,TGTGCCACCAGCCCCCGAAAAGGGGGCGAATTTTATCAGCCCCAGCATTTT
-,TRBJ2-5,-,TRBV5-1,CASSGLQETQYF,TGCGCCAGCAGCGGACTACAAGAGACCCAGTACTTC
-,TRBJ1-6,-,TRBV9,CASSVVTNSPLHF,TGTGCCAGCAGCGTAGTGACAAATTCACCCCTCCACTTT
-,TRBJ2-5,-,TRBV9,CASSVDSAATETQYF,TGTGCCAGCAGCGTAGACTCGGCAGCCACAGAGACCCAGTACTTC
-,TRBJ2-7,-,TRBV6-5,CASSDPGHQYEQYF,TGTGCCAGCAGTGATCCGGGACATCAGTACGAGCAGTACTTC
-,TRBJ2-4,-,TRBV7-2,CASSLAWLKNIQYF,TGTGCCAGCAGCTTAGCGTGGCTCAAAAACATTCAGTACTTC
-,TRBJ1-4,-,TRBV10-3,CAIAEGREEKLFF,TGTGCCATTGCAGAGGGGCGCGAGGAAAAACTGTTTTTT
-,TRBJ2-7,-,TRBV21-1,CASSKGAGQGAYYEQYF,TGTGCCAGCAGCAAAGGGGCCGGACAGGGGGCTTACTACGAGCAGTACTTC
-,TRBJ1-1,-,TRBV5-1,CASSLVPGEMNTEAFF,TGCGCCAGCAGCTTGGTTCCAGGGGAGATGAACACTGAAGCTTTCTTT
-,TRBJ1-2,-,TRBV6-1,CASSEEVRLGPNYGYTF,TGTGCCAGCAGTGAAGAGGTGAGACTTGGACCCAACTATGGCTACACCTTC
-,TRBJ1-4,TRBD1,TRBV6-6,CASRIPGQGGEKLFF,TGTGCCAGCAGAATACCGGGACAGGGCGGTGAAAAACTGTTTTTT
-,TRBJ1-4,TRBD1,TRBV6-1,CASTLDRGREKLFF,TGTGCCAGCACCCTGGACAGGGGGCGTGAAAAACTGTTTTTT
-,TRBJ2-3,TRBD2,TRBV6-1,CASSEYGAGALPSTDTQYF,TGTGCCAGCAGTGAATATGGAGCGGGGGCCTTACCTAGCACAGATACGCAGTATTTT
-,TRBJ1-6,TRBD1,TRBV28,CASGTGSSPLHF,TGTGCCAGCGGGACAGGTAGTTCACCCCTCCACTTT
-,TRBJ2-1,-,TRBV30,CAWNIGRGSYNEQFF,TGTGCCTGGAATATTGGGCGGGGATCCTACAATGAGCAGTTCTTC
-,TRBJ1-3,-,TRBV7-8,CASSLVGGTTGNTIYF,TGTGCCAGCAGCTTAGTGGGGGGCACGACTGGAAACACCATATATTTT
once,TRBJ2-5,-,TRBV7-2,CASSSDGRGYQETQYF,TGTGCCAGCAGCTCCGACGGTCGGGGGTACCAAGAGACCCAGTACTTC
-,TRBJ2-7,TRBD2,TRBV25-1,CASRPNSGRGYEQYF,TGTGCCAGCAGACCTAATAGCGGGAGGGGCTACGAGCAGTACTTC
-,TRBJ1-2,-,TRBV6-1,CASSEEAGWGVGGYTF,TGTGCCAGCAGTGAAGAGGCAGGGTGGGGTGTTGGTGGCTACACCTTC
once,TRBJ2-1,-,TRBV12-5,CASGARERNEQFF,TGTGCTAGTGGTGCAAGGGAGAGGAATGAGCAGTTCTTC
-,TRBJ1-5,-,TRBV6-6,CASTPGGINQPQHF,TGTGCCAGCACCCCCGGGGGGATCAATCAGCCCCAGCATTTT
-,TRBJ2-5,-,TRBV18,CASSPRINQETQYF,TGTGCCAGCTCACCCAGGATTAACCAAGAGACCCAGTACTTC
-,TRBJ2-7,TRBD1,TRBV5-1,CASSLGQGEYEQYF,TGCGCCAGCAGCTTGGGGCAGGGGGAATACGAGCAGTACTTC
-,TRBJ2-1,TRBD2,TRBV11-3,CASSFSGRSGNEQFF,TGTGCCAGCAGCTTTAGCGGGAGGTCTGGCAATGAGCAGTTCTTC
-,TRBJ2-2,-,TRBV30,CAWSVSVGGTGELFF,TGTGCCTGGAGTGTAAGCGTCGGGGGCACCGGGGAGCTGTTTTTT
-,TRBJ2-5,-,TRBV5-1,CASSLGRPRQETQYF,TGCGCCAGCAGCCTGGGCCGGCCTCGACAAGAGACCCAGTACTTC
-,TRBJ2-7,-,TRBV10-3,CAISESAGVADHEQYF,TGTGCCATCAGTGAGTCGGCCGGGGTTGCCGACCACGAGCAGTACTTC
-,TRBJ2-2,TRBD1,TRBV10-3,CAVGGRGSSGELFF,TGTGCCGTTGGGGGCAGGGGGTCGTCCGGGGAGCTGTTTTTT
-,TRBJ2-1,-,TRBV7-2,CASSLGGVAYNEQFF,TGTGCCAGCAGCTTGGGCGGGGTCGCCTACAATGAGCAGTTCTTC
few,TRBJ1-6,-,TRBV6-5,CASMAAQTYSPLHF,TGTGCCAGCATGGCAGCTCAGACGTATTCACCCCTCCACTTT
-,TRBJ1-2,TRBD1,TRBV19,CASSTFGQGVFGYTF,TGTGCCAGTAGTACTTTCGGACAGGGTGTCTTTGGCTACACCTTC
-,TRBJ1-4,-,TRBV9,CASSVEQGPNEKLFF,TGTGCCAGCAGCGTAGAGCAGGGACCTAATGAAAAACTGTTTTTT
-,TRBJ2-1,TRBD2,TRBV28,CASSLWRGLSYNEQFF,TGTGCCAGCAGTTTATGGAGGGGACTATCCTACAATGAGCAGTTCTTC
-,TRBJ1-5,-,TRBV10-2,CASSPGTANDQHF,TGCGCCAGCAGCCCCGGGACCGCGAACGACCAGCATTTT
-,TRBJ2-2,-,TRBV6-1,CASSVRGEVTGELFF,TGTGCCAGCAGTGTAAGGGGTGAGGTGACCGGGGAGCTGTTTTTT
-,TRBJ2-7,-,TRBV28,CATSVVGSSYEQYF,TGTGCCACCTCAGTAGTCGGGAGCTCCTACGAGCAGTACTTC
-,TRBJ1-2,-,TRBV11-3,CASSRWAWNGYTF,TGTGCCAGCAGCCGGTGGGCCTGGAATGGCTACACCTTC
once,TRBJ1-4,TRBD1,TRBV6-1,CASSDRGNEKLFF,TGTGCCAGCAGCGACAGGGGGAATGAAAAACTGTTTTTT
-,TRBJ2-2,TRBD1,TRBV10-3,CAIRGTGGDTGELFF,TGTGCCATCAGGGGGACAGGGGGAGACACCGGGGAGCTGTTTTTT
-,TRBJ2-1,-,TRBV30,CAWSGTGTQQFF,TGTGCCTGGAGTGGAACCGGGACTCAGCAGTTCTTC
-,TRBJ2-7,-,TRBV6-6,CASSYRGSPYEQYF,TGTGCCAGCAGTTACCGGGGAAGTCCCTACGAGCAGTACTTC
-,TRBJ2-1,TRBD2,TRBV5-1,CASSPPASGARGEQFF,TGCGCCAGCAGCCCCCCGGCTAGCGGGGCCAGGGGTGAGCAGTTCTTC
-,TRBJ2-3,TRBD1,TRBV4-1,CASSQDTLTGGRPPTTDTQYF,TGCGCCAGCAGCCAAGATACCCTGACAGGGGGCCGTCCACCCACCACAGATACGCAGTATTTT
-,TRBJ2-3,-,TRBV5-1,CASSLKQTTDTQYF,TGCGCCAGCAGCTTGAAGCAGACCACAGATACGCAGTATTTT
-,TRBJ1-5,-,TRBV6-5,CASSYSWGEGPQHF,TGTGCCAGCAGTTACTCGTGGGGGGAGGGGCCCCAGCATTTT
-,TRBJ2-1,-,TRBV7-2,CASSLDLRMGNEQFF,TGTGCCAGCAGCTTAGACCTACGTATGGGCAATGAGCAGTTCTTC
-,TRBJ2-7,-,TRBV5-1,CASSLAGGQGAMNEQYF,TGCGCCAGCAGCTTGGCGGGGGGGCAGGGGGCTATGAACGAGCAGTACTTC
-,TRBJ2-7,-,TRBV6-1,CASSEFPAPYEQYF,TGTGCCAGCAGTGAATTCCCCGCCCCCTACGAGCAGTACTTC
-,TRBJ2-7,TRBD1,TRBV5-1,CASPPLEDRGRLGGEQYF,TGCGCCAGCCCCCCGCTCGAGGACAGGGGGCGACTAGGAGGCGAGCAGTACTTC
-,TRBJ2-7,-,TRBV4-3,CASSQDRLGFSYEQYF,TGCGCCAGCAGCCAAGATAGGTTGGGGTTCTCCTACGAGCAGTACTTC
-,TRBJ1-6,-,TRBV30,CAWSRDPNSPLHF,TGTGCCTGGAGTCGGGATCCAAATTCACCCCTCCACTTT